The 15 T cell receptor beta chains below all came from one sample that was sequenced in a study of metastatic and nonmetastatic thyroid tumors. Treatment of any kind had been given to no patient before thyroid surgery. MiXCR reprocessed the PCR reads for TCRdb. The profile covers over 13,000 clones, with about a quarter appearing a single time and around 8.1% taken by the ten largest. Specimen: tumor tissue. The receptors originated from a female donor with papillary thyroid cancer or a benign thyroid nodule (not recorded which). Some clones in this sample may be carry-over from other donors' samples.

CDR3 coding DNA: TGCAGTGCTAGAGAGGGGGGAAATCAGCCCCAGCATTTT. It is translated as CSAREGGNQPQHF. V gene TRBV20-1 combines with J gene TRBJ1-5, with a possible D match to TRBD1 (5 bases). The germline V gene encodes CDR1 DFQATT and CDR2 SNEGSKA (reference sequence). The CDR3 is made up of 13 amino acids. Trimming left V 0 bases short and J 4 bases short, with 7 bases between.

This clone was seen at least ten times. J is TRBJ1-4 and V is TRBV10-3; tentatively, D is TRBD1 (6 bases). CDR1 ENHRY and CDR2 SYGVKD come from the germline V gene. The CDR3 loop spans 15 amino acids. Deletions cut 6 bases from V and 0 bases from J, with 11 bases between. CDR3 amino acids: CAIRATGATNEKLFF. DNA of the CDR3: TGTGCCATCAGAGCGACAGGAGCAACTAATGAAAAACTGTTTTTT.

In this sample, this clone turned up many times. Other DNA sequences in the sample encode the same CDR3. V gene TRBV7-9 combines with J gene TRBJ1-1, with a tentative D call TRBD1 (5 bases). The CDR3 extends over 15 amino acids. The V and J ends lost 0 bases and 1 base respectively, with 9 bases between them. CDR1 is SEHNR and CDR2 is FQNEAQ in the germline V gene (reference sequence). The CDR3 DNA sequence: TGTGCCAGCAGCTTAGCGCGGACAACGAACACTGAAGCTTTCTTT. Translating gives CASSLARTTNTEAFF.

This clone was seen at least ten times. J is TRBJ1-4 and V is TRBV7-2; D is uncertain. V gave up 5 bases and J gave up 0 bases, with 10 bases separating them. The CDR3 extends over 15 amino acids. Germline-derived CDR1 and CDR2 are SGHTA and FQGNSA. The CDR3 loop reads CASSPEAPTNEKLFF. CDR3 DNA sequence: TGTGCCAGCAGCCCCGAAGCTCCAACTAATGAAAAACTGTTTTTT.

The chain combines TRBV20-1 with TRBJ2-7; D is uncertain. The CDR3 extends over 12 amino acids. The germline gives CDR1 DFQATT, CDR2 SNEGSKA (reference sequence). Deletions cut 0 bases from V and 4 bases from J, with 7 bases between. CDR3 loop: CSARDPRYEQYF. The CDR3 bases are TGCAGTGCTAGAGACCCGCGGTACGAGCAGTACTTC.

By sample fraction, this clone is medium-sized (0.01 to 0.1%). The CDR3 reads CASRGTREGLYEQYF. In DNA form, the CDR3 reads TGTGCCAGCCGAGGGACACGGGAGGGCCTTTACGAGCAGTACTTC. The J gene is TRBJ2-7, the V gene TRBV12-3 or TRBV12-4, with TRBD2 matching over 8 bases. The CDR3 has 15 amino acids. V shed 8 bases, J shed 4 bases, and the junction held 13 bases outside the gene matches.

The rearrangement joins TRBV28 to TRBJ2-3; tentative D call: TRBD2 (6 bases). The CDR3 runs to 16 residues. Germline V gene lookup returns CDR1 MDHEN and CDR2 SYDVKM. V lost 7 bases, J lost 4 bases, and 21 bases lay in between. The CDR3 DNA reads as TGTGCCAGCAAACGTAGCGGAACCTTGGGGCCAGATACGCAGTATTTT. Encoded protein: CASKRSGTLGPDTQYF.

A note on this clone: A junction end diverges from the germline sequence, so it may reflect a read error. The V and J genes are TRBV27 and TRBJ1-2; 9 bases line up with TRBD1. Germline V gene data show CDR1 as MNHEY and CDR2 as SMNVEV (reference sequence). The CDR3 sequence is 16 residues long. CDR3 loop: CASRRSRGQGGYGFTF. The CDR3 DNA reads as TGTGCCAGCAGAAGGAGTCGGGGACAGGGTGGCTATGGCTTCACCTTC.

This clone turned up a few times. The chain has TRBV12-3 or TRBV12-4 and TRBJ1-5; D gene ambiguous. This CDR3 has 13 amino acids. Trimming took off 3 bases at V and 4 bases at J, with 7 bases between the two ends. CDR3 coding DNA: TGTGCCAGCAGTTTGAGAGAGAATCAGCCCCAGCATTTT. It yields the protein CASSLRENQPQHF.

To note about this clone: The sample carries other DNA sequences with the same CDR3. CDR3 sequence: CASSRDKGGSPLHF. Here the CDR3 DNA reads TGTGCCAGTAGTAGGGACAAAGGTGGATCACCCCTCCACTTT. This chain links TRBV19 with TRBJ1-6; D is perhaps TRBD1 (6 bases). The CDR3 contains 14 residues. V shed 4 bases and J shed 10 bases, with 14 bases lying between them. Looked up from germline, CDR1 is LNHDA and CDR2 is SQIVND (reference sequence).

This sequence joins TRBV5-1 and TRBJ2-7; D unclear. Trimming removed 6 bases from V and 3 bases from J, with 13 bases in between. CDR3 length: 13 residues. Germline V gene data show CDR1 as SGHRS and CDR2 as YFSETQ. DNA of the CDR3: TGCGCCAGCATCCTGCCCCCCTACTACGAGCAGTACTTC. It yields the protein CASILPPYYEQYF.

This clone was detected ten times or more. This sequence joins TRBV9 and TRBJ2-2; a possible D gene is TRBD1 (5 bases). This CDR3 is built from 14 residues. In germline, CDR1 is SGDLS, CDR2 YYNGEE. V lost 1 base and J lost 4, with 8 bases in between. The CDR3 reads CASSVSRVTGELFF. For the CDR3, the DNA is TGTGCCAGCAGCGTATCCAGGGTCACCGGGGAGCTGTTTTTT. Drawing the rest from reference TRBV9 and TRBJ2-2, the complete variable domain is DSGVTQTPKHLITATGQRVTLRCSPRSGDLSVYWYQQSLDQGLQFLIQYYNGEERAKGNILERFSAQQFPDLHSELNLSSLELGDSALYFCASSVSRVTGELFFGEGSRLTVL.

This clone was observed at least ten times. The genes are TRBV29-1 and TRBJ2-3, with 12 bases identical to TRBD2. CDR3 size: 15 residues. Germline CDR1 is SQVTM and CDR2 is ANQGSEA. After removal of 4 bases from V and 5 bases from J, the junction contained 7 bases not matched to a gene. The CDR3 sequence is CSVGQAGLAGDTQYF. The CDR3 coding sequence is TGCAGCGTTGGACAGGCGGGACTAGCGGGAGATACGCAGTATTTT.

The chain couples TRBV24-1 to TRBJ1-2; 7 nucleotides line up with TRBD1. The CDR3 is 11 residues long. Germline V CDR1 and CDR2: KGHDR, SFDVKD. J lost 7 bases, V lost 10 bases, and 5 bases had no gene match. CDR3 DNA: TGTGCCACACAGGGGTCCTCTGGCTACACCTTC. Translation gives CATQGSSGYTF.

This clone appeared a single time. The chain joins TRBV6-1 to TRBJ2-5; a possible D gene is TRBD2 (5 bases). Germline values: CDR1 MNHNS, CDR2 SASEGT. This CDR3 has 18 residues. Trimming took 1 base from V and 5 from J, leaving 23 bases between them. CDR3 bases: TGTGCCAGCAGTGAAGAGCTAGCAGGAGCTGCGGTCGTCGAGACCCAGTACTTC. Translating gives CASSEELAGAAVVETQYF.